This entry concerns a single TCR beta chain. Germline V gene lookup returns CDR1 WSHSY and CDR2 SAAADI. The CDR3 is 14 residues long. V was clipped by 1 base and J by 6 bases, with 9 bases between them. This entry comes from a study of control samples from healthy donors and cancer patients. Libraries were prepared by immunoSEQ multiplex PCR; TCRdb keeps only in-frame clonotypes and omits some of them. The table includes some 150,000 clones, nearly 95% detected once. This clonotype was sampled from a man aged 45-65 years in good health. The sample was blood. V is TRBV10-2 and J is TRBJ2-2; the D is unclear. The CDR3, as DNA: TGCGCCAGCAGTGAGTTAGTACAGCCCGGGGAGCTGTTTTTT. The encoded protein is CASSELVQPGELFF.